The present T cell receptor (beta chain) was sequenced within a study of T cells in Graves' hyperthyroidism and ophthalmopathy. Regarding the study as a whole: A model built on 13 V-J features separated ophthalmopathy from stable hyperthyroidism. The model's output predicted ophthalmopathy at a median of 6.5 months prior to onset.

On this clonotype itself: As yet, its antigen is unknown. A read error may be the cause here, since a much bigger clone is one base away.

Amplification of TCR beta CDR3 regions used RNA as the template. A first-round RT-PCR of the TCR CDR3 used the HTBI primer set. TCRdb re-called the multiplex PCR reads with MiXCR, one entry per CDR3 protein. The sample lists 500,000 to 800,000 distinct CDR3 sequences, 45% occurring once. Germline V gene lookup returns CDR1 SGHTA and CDR2 FQGNSA. The ends were cut back, 7 bases at V and 5 bases at J, with 14 bases in the middle. The CDR3 is 13 amino acids. Uncontrolled infection, other autoimmune disease, pregnancy or lactation barred patients from enrollment. Diagnoses were made from clinical symptoms, serum measures (thyroxine and TRAb), thyroid ultrasound and orbital computed tomography.

Sequencing was done on a sample of peripheral blood or thyroid tissue (not recorded which). The V and J genes are TRBV7-2 and TRBJ2-5, with a weak D call TRBD1 (6 bases). The clonotype was recovered from an adult man with Graves' disease, either hyperthyroidism or ophthalmopathy (not recorded which). The CDR3 DNA sequence: TGTGCCAGCAACCCCAGGGGTTTGGAGACCCAGTACTTC. Translating it yields CASNPRGLETQYF.